This TCR beta chain was profiled in a study of cytomegalovirus exposure and HLA in healthy donors. The donors were in the roughly 130-subject validation cohort; that cohort was separate from the roughly 700-subject first cohort. This CDR3 comprises 14 residues. Germline V gene data show CDR1 as SGDLS and CDR2 as YYNGEE. V lost 2 bases and J 0 bases, leaving 9 bases between the germline ends. Points from the study as a whole: Listed as cytomegalovirus-associated were approximately 160 TCR beta chains. The tendency of first-cohort TCR clusters to co-occur in the 120 validation repertoires was identified by a subsequent analysis. For most TCR sequences rarity was the rule, although some public TCRs occurred in many donors.

This clone was found a few times. Antigen: not known. The protocol was immunoSEQ multiplex PCR, while the TCRdb copy is restricted to in-frame clones and leaves out a portion. The data hold about 63,000 clones, with roughly 90% observed a single time. Sample: PBMCs. The receptor comes from a woman between 18 and 30 years old in good health and CMV-seronegative. This chain links TRBV9 with TRBJ2-7, with D perhaps matching TRBD2 (6 bases). The CDR3 loop reads CASSVGGVSYEQYF. DNA for the CDR3: TGTGCCAGCAGCGTTGGCGGGGTCTCCTACGAGCAGTACTTC.